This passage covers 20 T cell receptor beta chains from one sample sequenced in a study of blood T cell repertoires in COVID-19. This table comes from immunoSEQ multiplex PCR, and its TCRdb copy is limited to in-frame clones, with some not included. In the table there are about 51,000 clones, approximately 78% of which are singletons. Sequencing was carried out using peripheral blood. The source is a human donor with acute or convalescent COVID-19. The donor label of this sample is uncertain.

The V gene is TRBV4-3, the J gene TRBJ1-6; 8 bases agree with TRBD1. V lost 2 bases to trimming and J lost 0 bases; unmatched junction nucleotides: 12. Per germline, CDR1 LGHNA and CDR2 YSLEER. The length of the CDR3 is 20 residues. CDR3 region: CASSQQTGEGLGSYNSPLHF. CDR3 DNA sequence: TGCGCCAGCAGCCAACAGACAGGGGAAGGGTTAGGCTCCTATAATTCACCCCTCCACTTT.

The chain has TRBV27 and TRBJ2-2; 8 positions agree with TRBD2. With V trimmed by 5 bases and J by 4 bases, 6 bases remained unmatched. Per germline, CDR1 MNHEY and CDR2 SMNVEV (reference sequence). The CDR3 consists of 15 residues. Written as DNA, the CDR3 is TGTGCCAGCAGTGGCCAAGCGGGAGTCACCGGGGAGCTGTTTTTT. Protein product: CASSGQAGVTGELFF.

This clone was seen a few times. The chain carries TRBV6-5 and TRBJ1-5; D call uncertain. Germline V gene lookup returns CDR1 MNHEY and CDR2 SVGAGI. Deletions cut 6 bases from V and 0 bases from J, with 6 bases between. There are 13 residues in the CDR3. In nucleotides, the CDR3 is TGTGCCAGCAGGAGAGATAGCAATCAGCCCCAGCATTTT. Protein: CASRRDSNQPQHF.

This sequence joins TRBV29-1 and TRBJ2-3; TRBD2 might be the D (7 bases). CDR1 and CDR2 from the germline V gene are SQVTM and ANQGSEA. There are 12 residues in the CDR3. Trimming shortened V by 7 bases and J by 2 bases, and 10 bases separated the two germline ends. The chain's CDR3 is CSGGGLTDTQYF. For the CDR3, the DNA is TGCAGCGGGGGGGGCCTCACAGATACGCAGTATTTT.

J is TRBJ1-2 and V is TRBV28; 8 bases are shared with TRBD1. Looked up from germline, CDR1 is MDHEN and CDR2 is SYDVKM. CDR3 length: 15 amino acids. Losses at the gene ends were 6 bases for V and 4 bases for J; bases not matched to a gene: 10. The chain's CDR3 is CASRYPDRVAYGYTF. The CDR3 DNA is TGTGCCAGCAGATATCCGGACAGGGTTGCCTATGGCTACACCTTC.

The CDR3 here is CASSELRGSGTGKVDYGYTF. CDR3 nucleotides: TGTGCCAGCAGTGAATTAAGGGGTTCGGGGACAGGGAAAGTCGACTATGGCTACACCTTC. The chain uses TRBV2 and TRBJ1-2, with TRBD1 identical over 9 bases. Germline loops: CDR1 SNHLY, CDR2 FYNNEI. The length of the CDR3 is 20 residues. V dropped 2 bases and J dropped 3; count of bases not matched to a gene: 19.

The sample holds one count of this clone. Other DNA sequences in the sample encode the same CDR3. CDR3 DNA: TGTGCCAGCAGCCCCCCCGGGTCCCATTACGAGCAGTACTTC. It codes for CASSPPGSHYEQYF. The V and J genes are TRBV9 and TRBJ2-7; D gene unclear. From germline, CDR1 is SGDLS and CDR2 YYNGEE. Trimming cost V 4 bases and J 4 bases, with 15 bases left between them. The CDR3 has 14 residues.

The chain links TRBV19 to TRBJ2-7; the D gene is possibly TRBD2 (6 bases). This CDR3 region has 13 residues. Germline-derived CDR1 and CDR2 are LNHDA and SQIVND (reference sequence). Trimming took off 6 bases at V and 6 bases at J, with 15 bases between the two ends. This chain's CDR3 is CASRRPDGSEQYF. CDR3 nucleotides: TGTGCCAGTAGGAGGCCCGACGGGAGCGAGCAGTACTTC.

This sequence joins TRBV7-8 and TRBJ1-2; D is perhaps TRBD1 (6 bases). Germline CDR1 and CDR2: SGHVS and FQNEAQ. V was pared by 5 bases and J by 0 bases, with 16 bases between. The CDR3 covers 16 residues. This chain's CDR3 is CASSKALDSANYGYTF. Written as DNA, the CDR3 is TGTGCCAGCAGCAAGGCTCTGGACAGCGCTAACTATGGCTACACCTTC.

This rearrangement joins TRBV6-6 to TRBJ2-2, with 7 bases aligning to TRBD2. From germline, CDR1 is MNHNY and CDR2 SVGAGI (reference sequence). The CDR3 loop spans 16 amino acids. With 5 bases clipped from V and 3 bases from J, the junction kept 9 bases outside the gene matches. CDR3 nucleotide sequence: TGTGCCAGCAGTACCTTCGGGGGAGGGGACACCGGGGAGCTGTTTTTT. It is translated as CASSTFGGGDTGELFF.

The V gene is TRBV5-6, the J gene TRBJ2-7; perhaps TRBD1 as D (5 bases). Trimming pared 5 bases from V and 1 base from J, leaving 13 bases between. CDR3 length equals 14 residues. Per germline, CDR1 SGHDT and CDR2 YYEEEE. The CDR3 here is CASSGAVPSYEQYF. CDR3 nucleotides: TGTGCCAGCAGTGGGGCCGTACCTTCCTACGAGCAGTACTTC.

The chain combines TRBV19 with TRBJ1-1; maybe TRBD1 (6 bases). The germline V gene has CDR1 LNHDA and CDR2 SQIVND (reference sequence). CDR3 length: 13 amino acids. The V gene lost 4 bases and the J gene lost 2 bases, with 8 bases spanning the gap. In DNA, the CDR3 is TGTGCCAGTAGTAGGGGGCCTAACACTGAAGCTTTCTTT. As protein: CASSRGPNTEAFF.

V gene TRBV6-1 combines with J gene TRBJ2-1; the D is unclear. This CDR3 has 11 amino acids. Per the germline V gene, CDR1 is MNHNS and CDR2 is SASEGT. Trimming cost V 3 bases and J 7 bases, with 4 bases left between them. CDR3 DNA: TGTGCCAGCAGTGAGAGGAATGAGCAGTTCTTC. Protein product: CASSERNEQFF.

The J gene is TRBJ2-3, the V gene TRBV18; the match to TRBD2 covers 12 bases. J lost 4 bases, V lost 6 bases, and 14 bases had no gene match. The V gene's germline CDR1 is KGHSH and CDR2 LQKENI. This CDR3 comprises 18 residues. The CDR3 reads CASSPTSGGFRGPDTQYF. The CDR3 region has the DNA TGTGCCAGCTCTCCGACTAGCGGGGGATTTAGGGGTCCAGATACGCAGTATTTT.

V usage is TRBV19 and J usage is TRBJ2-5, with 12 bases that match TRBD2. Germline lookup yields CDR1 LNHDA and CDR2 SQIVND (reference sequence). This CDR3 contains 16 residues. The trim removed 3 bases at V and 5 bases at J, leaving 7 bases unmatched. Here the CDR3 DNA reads TGTGCCAGTAGTATGGCGAGACTAGCGGGAGAGGAGACCCAGTACTTC. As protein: CASSMARLAGEETQYF. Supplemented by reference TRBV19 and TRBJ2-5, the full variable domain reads DGGITQSPKYLFRKEGQNVTLSCEQNLNHDAMYWYRQDPGQGLRLIYYSQIVNDFQKGDIAEGYSVSREKKESFPLTVTSAQKNPTAFYLCASSMARLAGEETQYFGPGTRLLVL.

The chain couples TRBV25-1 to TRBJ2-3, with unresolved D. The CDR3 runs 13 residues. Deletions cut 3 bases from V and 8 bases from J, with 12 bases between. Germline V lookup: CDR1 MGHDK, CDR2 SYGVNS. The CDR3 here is CASSDGLVGTQYF. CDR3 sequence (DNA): TGTGCCAGCAGTGACGGGTTGGTGGGTACGCAGTATTTT.

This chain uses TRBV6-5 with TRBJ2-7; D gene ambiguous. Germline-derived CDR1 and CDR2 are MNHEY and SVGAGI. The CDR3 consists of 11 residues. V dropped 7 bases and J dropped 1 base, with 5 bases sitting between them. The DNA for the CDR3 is TGTGCCAGCACCCCTTCCTACGAGCAGTACTTC. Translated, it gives CASTPSYEQYF.

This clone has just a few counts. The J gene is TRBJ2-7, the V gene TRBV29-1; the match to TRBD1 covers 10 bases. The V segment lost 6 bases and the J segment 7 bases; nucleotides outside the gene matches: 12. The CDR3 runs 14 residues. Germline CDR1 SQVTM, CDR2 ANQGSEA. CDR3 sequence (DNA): TGCAGCGTCCCCCGGGACAGGGGAGGAAGGGAGCAGTACTTC. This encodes CSVPRDRGGREQYF.

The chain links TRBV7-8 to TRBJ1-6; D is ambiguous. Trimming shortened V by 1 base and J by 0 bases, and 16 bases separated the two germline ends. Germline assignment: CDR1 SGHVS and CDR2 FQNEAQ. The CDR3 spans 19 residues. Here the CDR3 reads CASSLDPWQLSSYNSPLHF. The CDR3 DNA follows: TGTGCCAGCAGCTTAGATCCTTGGCAGTTATCCTCCTATAATTCACCCCTCCACTTT.

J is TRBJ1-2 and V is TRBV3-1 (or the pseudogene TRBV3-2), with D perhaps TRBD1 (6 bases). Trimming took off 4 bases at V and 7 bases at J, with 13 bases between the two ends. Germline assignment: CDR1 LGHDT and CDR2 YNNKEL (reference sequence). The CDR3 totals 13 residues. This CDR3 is CASSLPTGSGYTF. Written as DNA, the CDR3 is TGTGCCAGCAGCCTACCCACAGGGAGTGGCTACACCTTC.